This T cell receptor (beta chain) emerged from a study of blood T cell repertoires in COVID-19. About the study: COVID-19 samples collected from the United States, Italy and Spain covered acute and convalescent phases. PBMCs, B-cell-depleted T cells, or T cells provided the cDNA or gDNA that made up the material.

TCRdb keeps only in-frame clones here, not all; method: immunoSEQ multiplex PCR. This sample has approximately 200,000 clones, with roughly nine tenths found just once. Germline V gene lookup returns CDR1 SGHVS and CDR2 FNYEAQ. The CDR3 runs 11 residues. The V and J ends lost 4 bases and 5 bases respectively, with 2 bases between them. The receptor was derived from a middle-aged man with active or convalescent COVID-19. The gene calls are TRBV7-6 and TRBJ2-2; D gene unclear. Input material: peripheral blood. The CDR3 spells CASSSTGELFF. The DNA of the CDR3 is TGTGCCAGCAGCTCAACCGGGGAGCTGTTTTTT.